Following are 15 T cell receptor beta chains from one sample sequenced in a study of cytomegalovirus exposure and HLA in healthy donors. Only in-frame clones appear in the TCRdb table, and some are missing; sequencing was by immunoSEQ multiplex PCR. The sample records tens of thousands of clones, approximately 95% being singletons. The sequenced sample consisted of PBMCs. These receptors all stem from a young woman in good health and CMV-seronegative.

The chain employs TRBV28 and TRBJ1-2; unclear D gene. This CDR3 spans 13 amino acids. Germline assignment: CDR1 MDHEN and CDR2 SYDVKM. V shed 7 bases and J shed 9 bases, with 18 bases lying between them. CDR3 sequence reads: CASTKRRGVSYTF. The DNA of the CDR3 is TGTGCCAGCACGAAGCGACGCGGGGTGAGCTACACCTTC.

This chain uses TRBV10-3 with TRBJ1-2, with 9 bases identical to TRBD1. Losses at the gene ends were 4 bases for V and 6 bases for J; bases not matched to a gene: 9. The CDR3 is 15 amino acids. Germline values: CDR1 ENHRY, CDR2 SYGVKD. CDR3 sequence (DNA): TGTGCCATCAGTGTGGGACAGGGTCTTGAGAATGGCTACACCTTC. Residues: CAISVGQGLENGYTF.

This chain connects TRBV19 to TRBJ2-1, with D possibly TRBD2 on 5 matching bases. From germline, CDR1 is LNHDA and CDR2 SQIVND (reference sequence). The CDR3 totals 17 residues. The V end lost 4 bases, the J end lost 0 bases, and 16 bases lay between the germline ends. The CDR3: CASSTFGMGASYNEQFF. In DNA form, the CDR3 reads TGTGCCAGTAGTACCTTCGGCATGGGAGCCTCCTACAATGAGCAGTTCTTC.

The V gene is TRBV11-1, the J gene TRBJ2-2; D not certain. Germline V gene sequence: CDR1 SGHAT, CDR2 FQDESV (reference sequence). The V end was cut by 3 bases, the J end by 5 bases, with 4 bases between. CDR3 length: 12 amino acids. The CDR3 reads CASSFSTGELFF. In DNA, the CDR3 is TGTGCCAGCAGCTTTTCTACCGGGGAGCTGTTTTTT.

The chain employs TRBV14 and TRBJ1-2; D may be TRBD1 (5 bases). V was pared by 0 bases and J by 4 bases, with 9 bases between. The V gene's germline CDR1 is SGHDN and CDR2 FVKESK. This CDR3 contains 14 residues. CDR3 region: CASSQDGAFYGYTF. The CDR3 DNA sequence: TGTGCCAGCAGCCAAGATGGGGCATTCTATGGCTACACCTTC.

The chain has TRBV7-9 and TRBJ1-1; D gene uncertain. V was clipped by 4 bases and J by 5 bases, with 11 bases between them. Germline CDR1 reads SEHNR; CDR2 reads FQNEAQ (reference sequence). There are 13 residues in the CDR3. This CDR3 reads CASSSPSGTEAFF. CDR3 coding DNA: TGTGCCAGCAGCTCCCCTTCGGGAACTGAAGCTTTCTTT.

The chain is built from TRBV7-9 and TRBJ2-3; D is uncertain. V lost 4 bases and J 5 bases, leaving 7 bases between the germline ends. The germline CDR1 and CDR2 sequences are SEHNR and FQNEAQ (reference sequence). This CDR3 has 12 residues. The CDR3 reads CASSSPGDTQYF. The CDR3 DNA reads as TGTGCCAGCAGCTCCCCGGGAGATACGCAGTATTTT.

The DNA of the CDR3 is TGTGCCAGCACCGGAAGGGGGACGCCAGATACGCAGTATTTT. Translated: CASTGRGTPDTQYF. The chain joins TRBV6-1 to TRBJ2-3, with D possibly TRBD1 on 6 matching bases. CDR3 length equals 14 residues. Germline CDR1 and CDR2: MNHNS and SASEGT. V was trimmed by 7 bases and J by 4 bases, leaving 15 bases between them.

The chain is built from TRBV6-5 and TRBJ1-2, with D hard to call. Trimming removed 6 bases from V and 6 bases from J, with 14 bases in between. The length of the CDR3 is 13 residues. Germline lookup yields CDR1 MNHEY and CDR2 SVGAGI. The CDR3 sequence: CASSPQWRDGYTF. The CDR3 DNA reads as TGTGCCAGCAGCCCGCAGTGGAGGGATGGCTACACCTTC.

This clone was seen more than once but under ten times. The chain links TRBV2 to TRBJ2-7; 15 bases fit TRBD2. Per the germline V gene, CDR1 is SNHLY and CDR2 is FYNNEI. The V segment lost 6 bases and the J segment 2 bases; nucleotides outside the gene matches: 5. This CDR3 spans 16 amino acids. The CDR3 spells CASRGLAGGPPYEQYF. DNA of the CDR3: TGTGCCAGCAGGGGACTAGCGGGGGGCCCTCCCTACGAGCAGTACTTC.

This clone was observed once. J is TRBJ2-1 and V is TRBV18; D may be TRBD1 (6 bases). Germline V gene data show CDR1 as KGHSH and CDR2 as LQKENI. Trimming removed 2 bases at V and 5 bases at J, with 7 bases between. This CDR3 is 13 amino acids long. The CDR3 nucleotides are TGTGCCAGCTCACCAGGACAGAACAATGAGCAGTTCTTC. It yields the protein CASSPGQNNEQFF. Full variable domain (missing parts from reference TRBV18 and TRBJ2-1): NAGVMQNPRHLVRRRGQEARLRCSPMKGHSHVYWYRQLPEEGLKFMVYLQKENIIDESGMPKERFSAEFPKEGPSILRIQQVVRGDSAAYFCASSPGQNNEQFFGPGTRLTVL.

The rearrangement joins TRBV19 to TRBJ1-1, with D possibly matching TRBD1 (6 bases). The CDR3 length is 15 residues. V gave up 3 bases and J gave up 7 bases, with 18 bases separating them. Germline V gene data show CDR1 as LNHDA and CDR2 as SQIVND (reference sequence). This CDR3 is CASSMSGTGWYEAFF. The CDR3, as DNA: TGTGCCAGTAGTATGTCGGGTACAGGGTGGTATGAAGCTTTCTTT. The complete variable domain, with remaining parts taken from reference TRBV19 and TRBJ1-1, reads DGGITQSPKYLFRKEGQNVTLSCEQNLNHDAMYWYRQDPGQGLRLIYYSQIVNDFQKGDIAEGYSVSREKKESFPLTVTSAQKNPTAFYLCASSMSGTGWYEAFFGQGTRLTVV.

The V and J genes are TRBV5-4 and TRBJ1-1; TRBD1 agrees at 12 bases. The trim removed 4 bases at V and 4 bases at J, leaving 8 bases unmatched. This CDR3 has 16 residues. The germline V gene encodes CDR1 SGHNT and CDR2 YYREEE (reference sequence). In nucleotides, the CDR3 is TGTGCCAGCAGCCCGGGACAGGGGGCGGTGGTCACTGAAGCTTTCTTT. This encodes CASSPGQGAVVTEAFF. The full variable domain, completed using reference TRBV5-4 and TRBJ1-1, is ETGVTQSPTHLIKTRGQQVTLRCSSQSGHNTVSWYQQALGQGPQFIFQYYREEENGRGNFPPRFSGLQFPNYSSELNVNALELDDSALYLCASSPGQGAVVTEAFFGQGTRLTVV.

The chain links TRBV14 to TRBJ1-1; the D is unclear. With 1 base removed from V and 1 base from J, the gap between germline ends came to 4 bases. The germline gives CDR1 SGHDN, CDR2 FVKESK. The CDR3 contains 13 residues. CDR3 sequence reads: CASSQVRNTEAFF. The CDR3 DNA sequence: TGTGCCAGCAGCCAAGTCAGGAACACTGAAGCTTTCTTT.

The chain uses TRBV15 and TRBJ2-7, with TRBD1 matching over 7 bases. Germline lookup yields CDR1 LNHNV and CDR2 YYDKDF (reference sequence). Germline trimming cut 3 bases from V and 6 bases from J; bases unmatched to any gene: 14. This CDR3 is 16 amino acids long. CDR3 sequence (DNA): TGTGCCACCAGCAGTGCTCCGGGACAGCGTTCCACCGAGCAGTACTTC. This gives the protein CATSSAPGQRSTEQYF.